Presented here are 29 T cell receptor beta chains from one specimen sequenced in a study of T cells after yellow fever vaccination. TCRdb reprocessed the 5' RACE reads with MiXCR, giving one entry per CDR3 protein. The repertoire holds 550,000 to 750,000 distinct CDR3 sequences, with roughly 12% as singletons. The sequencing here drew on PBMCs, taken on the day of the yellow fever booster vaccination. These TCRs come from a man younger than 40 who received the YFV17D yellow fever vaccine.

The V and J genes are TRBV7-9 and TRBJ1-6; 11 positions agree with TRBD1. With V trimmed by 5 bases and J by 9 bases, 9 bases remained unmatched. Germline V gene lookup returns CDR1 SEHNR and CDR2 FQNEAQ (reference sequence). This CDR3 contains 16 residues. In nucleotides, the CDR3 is TGTGCCAGCAGCCATACCGGGACAGGGGGTGGTTCACCCCTCCACTTT. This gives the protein CASSHTGTGGGSPLHF.

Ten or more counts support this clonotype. The CDR3 is CSAGTSGSYNEQFF. The CDR3 nucleotides are TGCAGCGCCGGGACTAGCGGGTCTTACAATGAGCAGTTCTTC. The chain combines TRBV20-1 with TRBJ2-1, with TRBD2 matching 12 bases. CDR1 and CDR2 from the germline V gene are DFQATT and SNEGSKA (reference sequence). There are 14 residues in the CDR3.

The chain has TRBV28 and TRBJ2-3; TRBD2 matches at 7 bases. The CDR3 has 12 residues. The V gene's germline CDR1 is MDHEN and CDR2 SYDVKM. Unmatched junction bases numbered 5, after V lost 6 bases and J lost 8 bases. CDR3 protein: CASSGGSGTQYF. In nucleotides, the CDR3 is TGTGCCAGCAGCGGCGGGAGTGGTACGCAGTATTTT.

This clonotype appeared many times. The CDR3 DNA is TGTGCCAGCAGTTTCATCCCACTAGCGGGAGTTCCAGATACGCAGTATTTT. Its translation is CASSFIPLAGVPDTQYF. The rearrangement uses TRBV28 and TRBJ2-3; TRBD2 aligns across 11 bases. This CDR3 region has 17 residues. Germline CDR1 is MDHEN and CDR2 is SYDVKM. With 3 bases clipped from V and 4 bases from J, the junction kept 9 bases outside the gene matches. Full variable domain (outside the CDR3, taken from reference TRBV28 and TRBJ2-3): DVKVTQSSRYLVKRTGEKVFLECVQDMDHENMFWYRQDPGLGLRLIYFSYDVKMKEKGDIPEGYSVSREKKERFSLILESASTNQTSMYLCASSFIPLAGVPDTQYFGPGTRLTVL.

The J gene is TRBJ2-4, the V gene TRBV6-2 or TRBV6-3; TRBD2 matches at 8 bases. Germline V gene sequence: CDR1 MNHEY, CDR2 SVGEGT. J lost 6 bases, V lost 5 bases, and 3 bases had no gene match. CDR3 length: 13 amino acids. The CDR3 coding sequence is TGTGCCAGCAGTGGACTAGCACCAAACATTCAGTACTTC. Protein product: CASSGLAPNIQYF.

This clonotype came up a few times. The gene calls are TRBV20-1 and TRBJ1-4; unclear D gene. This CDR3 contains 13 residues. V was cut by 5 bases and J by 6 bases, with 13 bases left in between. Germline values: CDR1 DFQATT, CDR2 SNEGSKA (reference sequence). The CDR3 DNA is TGCAGTGCTTTCCTAGGTGGAGATGAAAAACTGTTTTTT. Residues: CSAFLGGDEKLFF.

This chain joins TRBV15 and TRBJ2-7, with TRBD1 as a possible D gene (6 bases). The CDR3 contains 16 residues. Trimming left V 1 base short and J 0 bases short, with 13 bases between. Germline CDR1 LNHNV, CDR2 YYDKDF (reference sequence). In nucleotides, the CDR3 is TGTGCCACCAGCAGAGCACCTACAGGGAGCTCCTACGAGCAGTACTTC. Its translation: CATSRAPTGSSYEQYF.

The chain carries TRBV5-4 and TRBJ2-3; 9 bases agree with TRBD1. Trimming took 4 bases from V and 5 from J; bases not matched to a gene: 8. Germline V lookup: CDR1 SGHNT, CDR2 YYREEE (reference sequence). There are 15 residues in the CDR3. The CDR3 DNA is TGTGCCAGCAGCCTATCGACAGGGGGTAGAGATACGCAGTATTTT. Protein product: CASSLSTGGRDTQYF.

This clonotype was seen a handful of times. CDR3 in DNA: TGCAGTGCCAGTCAGGGAGATGCGAACACCATATATTTT. It yields the protein CSASQGDANTIYF. The chain has TRBV20-1 and TRBJ1-3; TRBD1 might be the D (5 bases). Between the trimmed V and J ends, which lost 6 bases and 7 bases, there was a span of 16 bases. The CDR3 extends over 13 amino acids. Germline V gene sequence: CDR1 DFQATT, CDR2 SNEGSKA (reference sequence).

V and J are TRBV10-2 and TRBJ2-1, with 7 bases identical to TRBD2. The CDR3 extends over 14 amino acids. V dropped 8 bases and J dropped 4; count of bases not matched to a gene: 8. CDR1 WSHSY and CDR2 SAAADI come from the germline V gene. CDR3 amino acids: CASGGTTTYNEQFF. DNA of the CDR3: TGCGCCAGCGGCGGGACTACCACTTACAATGAGCAGTTCTTC.

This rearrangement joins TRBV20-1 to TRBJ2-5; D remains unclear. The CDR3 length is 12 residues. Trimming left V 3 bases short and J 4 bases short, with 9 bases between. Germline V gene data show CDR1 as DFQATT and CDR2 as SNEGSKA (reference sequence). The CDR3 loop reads CSASPGPETQYF. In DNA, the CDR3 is TGCAGTGCTAGCCCGGGTCCAGAGACCCAGTACTTC.

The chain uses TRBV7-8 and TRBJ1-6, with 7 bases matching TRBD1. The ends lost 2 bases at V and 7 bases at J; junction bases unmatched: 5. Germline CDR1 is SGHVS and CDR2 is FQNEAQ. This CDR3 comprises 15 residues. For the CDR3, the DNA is TGTGCCAGCAGCTTAAGGGACAGCCGAAATTCACCCCTCCACTTT. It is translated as CASSLRDSRNSPLHF.

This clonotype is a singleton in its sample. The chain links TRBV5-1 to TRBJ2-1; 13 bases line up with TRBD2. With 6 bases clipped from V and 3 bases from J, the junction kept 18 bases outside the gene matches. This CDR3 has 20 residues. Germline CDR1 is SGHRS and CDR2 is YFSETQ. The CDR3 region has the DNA TGCGCCAGCACCCTTCAGAGGGGATCCGGGACTAGCGGGATCTACAATGAGCAGTTCTTC. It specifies CASTLQRGSGTSGIYNEQFF.

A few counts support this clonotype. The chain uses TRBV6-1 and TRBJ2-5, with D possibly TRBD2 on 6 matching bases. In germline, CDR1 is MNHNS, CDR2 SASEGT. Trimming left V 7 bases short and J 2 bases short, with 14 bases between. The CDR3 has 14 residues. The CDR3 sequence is CASNNRGVQETQYF. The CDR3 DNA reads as TGTGCCAGCAACAACCGCGGGGTTCAAGAGACCCAGTACTTC.

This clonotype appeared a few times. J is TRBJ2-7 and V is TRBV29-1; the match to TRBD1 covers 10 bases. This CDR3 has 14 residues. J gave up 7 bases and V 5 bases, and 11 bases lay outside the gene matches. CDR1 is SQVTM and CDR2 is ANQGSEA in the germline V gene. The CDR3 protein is CSVNLRQGAGEQYF. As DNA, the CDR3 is TGCAGCGTTAACCTTCGACAGGGGGCGGGGGAGCAGTACTTC.

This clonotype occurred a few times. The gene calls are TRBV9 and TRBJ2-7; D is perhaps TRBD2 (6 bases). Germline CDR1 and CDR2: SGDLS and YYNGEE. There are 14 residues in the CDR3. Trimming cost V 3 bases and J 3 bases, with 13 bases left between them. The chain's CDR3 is CASSEGGRDYEQYF. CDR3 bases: TGTGCCAGCAGCGAAGGAGGGCGGGACTACGAGCAGTACTTC.

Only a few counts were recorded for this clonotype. The CDR3 region is CASSLQGAVGNQPQHF. The CDR3 bases are TGTGCCAGCAGCTTGCAGGGGGCTGTTGGGAATCAGCCCCAGCATTTT. V gene TRBV7-9 combines with J gene TRBJ1-5; 8 bases are a match to TRBD1. The trim removed 3 bases at V and 4 bases at J, leaving 8 bases unmatched. Germline V gene sequence: CDR1 SEHNR, CDR2 FQNEAQ (reference sequence). CDR3 length: 16 amino acids.

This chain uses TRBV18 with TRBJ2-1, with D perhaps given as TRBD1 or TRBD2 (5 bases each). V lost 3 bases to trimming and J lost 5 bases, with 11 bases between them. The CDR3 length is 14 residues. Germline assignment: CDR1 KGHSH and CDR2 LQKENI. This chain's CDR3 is CASSPPGANNEQFF. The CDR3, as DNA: TGTGCCAGCTCACCTCCCGGGGCGAACAATGAGCAGTTCTTC.

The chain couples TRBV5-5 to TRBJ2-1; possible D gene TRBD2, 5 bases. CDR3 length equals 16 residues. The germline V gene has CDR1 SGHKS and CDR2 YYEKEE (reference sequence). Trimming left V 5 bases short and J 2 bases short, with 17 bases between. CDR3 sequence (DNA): TGTGCCAGCAGTAGGCTGGACTTATCCACCTACAATGAGCAGTTCTTC. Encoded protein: CASSRLDLSTYNEQFF.

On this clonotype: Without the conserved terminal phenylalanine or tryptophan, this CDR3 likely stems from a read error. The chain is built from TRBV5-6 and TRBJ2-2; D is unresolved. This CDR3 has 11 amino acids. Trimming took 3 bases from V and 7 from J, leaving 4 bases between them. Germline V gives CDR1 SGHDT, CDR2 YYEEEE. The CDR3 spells CASSWGGELFS. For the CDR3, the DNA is TGTGCCAGCAGCTGGGGCGGGGAGCTGTTTTCT.

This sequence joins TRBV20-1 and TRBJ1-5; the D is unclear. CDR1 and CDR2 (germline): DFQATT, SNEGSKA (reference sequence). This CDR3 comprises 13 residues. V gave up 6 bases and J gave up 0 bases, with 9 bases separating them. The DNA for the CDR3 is TGCAGTGCCATAGACGCTAGCAATCAGCCCCAGCATTTT. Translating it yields CSAIDASNQPQHF.

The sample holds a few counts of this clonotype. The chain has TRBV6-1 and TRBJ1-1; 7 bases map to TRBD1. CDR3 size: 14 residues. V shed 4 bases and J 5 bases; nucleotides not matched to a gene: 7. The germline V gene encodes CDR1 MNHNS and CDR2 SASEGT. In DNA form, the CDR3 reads TGTGCCAGCAGTGGCCGGGACAGAGTAACTGAAGCTTTCTTT. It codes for CASSGRDRVTEAFF.

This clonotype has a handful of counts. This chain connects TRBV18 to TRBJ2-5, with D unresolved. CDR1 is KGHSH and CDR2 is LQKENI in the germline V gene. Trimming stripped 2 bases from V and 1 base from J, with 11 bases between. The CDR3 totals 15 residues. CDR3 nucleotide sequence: TGTGCCAGCTCACCAATTGGAGATCCCCAAGAGACCCAGTACTTC. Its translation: CASSPIGDPQETQYF.

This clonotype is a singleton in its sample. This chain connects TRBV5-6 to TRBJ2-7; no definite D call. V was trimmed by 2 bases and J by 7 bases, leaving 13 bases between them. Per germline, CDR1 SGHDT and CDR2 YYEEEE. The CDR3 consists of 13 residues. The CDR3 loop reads CASSFLKLPEQYF. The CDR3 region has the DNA TGTGCCAGCAGCTTCTTGAAGCTCCCAGAGCAGTACTTC.

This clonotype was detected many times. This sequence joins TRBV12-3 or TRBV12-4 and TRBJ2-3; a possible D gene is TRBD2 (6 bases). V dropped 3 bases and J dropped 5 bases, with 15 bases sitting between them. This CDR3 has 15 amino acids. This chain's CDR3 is CASSFGGISGDTQYF. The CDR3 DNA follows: TGTGCCAGCAGTTTTGGCGGGATCAGTGGAGATACGCAGTATTTT.

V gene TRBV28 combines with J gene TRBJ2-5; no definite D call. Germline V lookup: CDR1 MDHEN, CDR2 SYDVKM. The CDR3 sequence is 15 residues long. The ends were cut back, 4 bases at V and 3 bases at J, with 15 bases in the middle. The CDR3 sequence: CASSSRLAQKETQYF. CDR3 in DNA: TGTGCCAGCAGTTCCCGACTTGCTCAAAAAGAGACCCAGTACTTC.

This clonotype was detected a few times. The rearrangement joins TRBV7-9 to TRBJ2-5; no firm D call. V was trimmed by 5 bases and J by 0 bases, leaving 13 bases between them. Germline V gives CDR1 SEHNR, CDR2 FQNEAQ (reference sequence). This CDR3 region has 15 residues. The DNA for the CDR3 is TGTGCCAGCAGCCATGGTGGAAGGGACCAAGAGACCCAGTACTTC. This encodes CASSHGGRDQETQYF.

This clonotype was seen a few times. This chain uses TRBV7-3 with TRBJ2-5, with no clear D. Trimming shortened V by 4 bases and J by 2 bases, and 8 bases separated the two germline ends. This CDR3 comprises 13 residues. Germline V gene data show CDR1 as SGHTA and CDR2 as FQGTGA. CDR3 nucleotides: TGTGCCAGCAGCTCCTACCCTCAAGAGACCCAGTACTTC. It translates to CASSSYPQETQYF.

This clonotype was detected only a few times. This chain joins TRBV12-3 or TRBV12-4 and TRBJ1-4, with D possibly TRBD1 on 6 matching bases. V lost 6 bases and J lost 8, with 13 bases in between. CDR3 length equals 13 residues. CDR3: CASRSGGYEKLFF. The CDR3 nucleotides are TGTGCCAGCAGATCTGGGGGCTACGAAAAACTGTTTTTT.